This T cell receptor (beta chain) was recovered during a study of shared clonotypes between healthy human individuals. Study-wide background: The cohort comprised a couple of women and a few men. Their ages spanned 18 to 49 years. Study-level results: Compared with clonotypes that all four donors shared, non-shared clonotypes had lower generation probabilities.

Comments on this clone: What it recognizes is unknown.

Per germline, CDR1 SQVTM and CDR2 ANQGSEA. The CDR3 length is 12 residues. V shed 8 bases, J shed 2 bases, and the junction held 5 bases outside the gene matches. Only in-frame clones appear in the TCRdb table, and some are missing; sequencing was by immunoSEQ multiplex PCR. The sample comprises around 2.5 million clones, roughly 93% of which are singletons, and approximately 0.35% rests with the top ten. This receptor was taken from a man aged 18 to 35 in good health. Some clones in this sample may be carry-over from other donors' samples. Sequencing was carried out using naive CD4+ T cells from PBMCs. Subset defined: CD45RA+ positively selected. V is TRBV29-1 and J is TRBJ2-7; 8 bases map to TRBD1. Written as DNA, the CDR3 is TGCAGCTCTCAGGGACAGGCCTACGAGCAGTACTTC. As protein: CSSQGQAYEQYF.